Listed below are T cell receptor beta chains from one sample, sequenced in a study of blood T cell repertoires in COVID-19. Profiled with immunoSEQ multiplex PCR; TCRdb holds only in-frame clones, not every one. The sample has around 320,000 clones, 70% to 90% seen once. The sample consisted of peripheral blood. The receptors come from a human donor in a cohort sampled during active COVID-19. Each CDR3 is given with its conserved first and last residue. The D gene is left open where the match is weak. The size of a clone is reported for some rows only, either as once, few or many, or as a class for expanded clones.

v_gene: TRBV19; j_gene: TRBJ1-1; d_gene: .; abundance: .; CDR3aa: CASSMEGTEAFF; CDR3nt: TGTGCCAGTAGTATGGAGGGGACTGAAGCTTTCTTT
v_gene: TRBV6-5; j_gene: TRBJ2-6; d_gene: .; abundance: .; CDR3aa: CASSYSSGSRANVLTF; CDR3nt: TGTGCCAGCAGTTACTCGTCAGGGTCCAGGGCCAACGTCCTGACTTTC
v_gene: TRBV5-1; j_gene: TRBJ2-3; d_gene: .; abundance: .; CDR3aa: CASSLGQTYTDTQYF; CDR3nt: TGCGCCAGCAGCTTGGGACAGACCTACACAGATACGCAGTATTTT
v_gene: TRBV2; j_gene: TRBJ2-1; d_gene: TRBD2; abundance: .; CDR3aa: CASSEGLAGIYEQFF; CDR3nt: TGTGCCAGCAGTGAGGGACTAGCGGGGATCTATGAGCAGTTCTTC
v_gene: TRBV19; j_gene: TRBJ1-5; d_gene: TRBD1; abundance: .; CDR3aa: CASSSTGFGQPQHF; CDR3nt: TGTGCCAGTAGTTCGACAGGGTTTGGCCAGCCCCAGCATTTT
v_gene: TRBV19; j_gene: TRBJ2-7; d_gene: .; abundance: .; CDR3aa: CASSPILTGVTYEQYF; CDR3nt: TGTGCCAGTAGCCCTATCCTAACAGGTGTCACCTACGAGCAGTACTTC
v_gene: TRBV5-6; j_gene: TRBJ1-5; d_gene: .; abundance: once; CDR3aa: CASSLRLDSRVQPQHF; CDR3nt: TGTGCCAGCAGCCTAAGATTGGACAGCCGGGTTCAGCCCCAGCATTTT
v_gene: TRBV9; j_gene: TRBJ1-1; d_gene: TRBD1; abundance: .; CDR3aa: CASSPRLGGEAFF; CDR3nt: TGTGCCAGCAGCCCCCGGTTAGGGGGCGAAGCTTTCTTT
v_gene: TRBV6-1; j_gene: TRBJ1-1; d_gene: .; abundance: .; CDR3aa: CASSYSGETEAFF; CDR3nt: TGTGCCAGCAGTTATTCCGGGGAGACCGAAGCTTTCTTT
v_gene: TRBV24-1; j_gene: TRBJ2-1; d_gene: TRBD1; abundance: .; CDR3aa: CATSEPGQGFNEQFF; CDR3nt: TGTGCCACCAGCGAACCGGGACAGGGATTCAATGAGCAGTTCTTC
v_gene: TRBV7-8; j_gene: TRBJ1-4; d_gene: .; abundance: .; CDR3aa: CASSHGQRDEKLFF; CDR3nt: TGTGCCAGCAGCCATGGACAGAGGGATGAAAAACTGTTTTTT
v_gene: TRBV9; j_gene: TRBJ1-2; d_gene: .; abundance: .; CDR3aa: CASSVGKYGYTF; CDR3nt: TGTGCCAGCAGCGTCGGGAAGTATGGCTACACCTTC
v_gene: TRBV6-1; j_gene: TRBJ2-7; d_gene: .; abundance: .; CDR3aa: CASSEAGTEQYF; CDR3nt: TGTGCCAGCAGTGAAGCTGGTACTGAGCAGTACTTC
v_gene: TRBV28; j_gene: TRBJ2-4; d_gene: .; abundance: .; CDR3aa: CASSSETRGYF; CDR3nt: TGTGCCAGCAGTTCAGAGACCAGGGGCTACTTC
v_gene: TRBV5-8; j_gene: TRBJ2-7; d_gene: .; abundance: .; CDR3aa: CASSLISYEQYF; CDR3nt: TGTGCCAGCAGCTTGATATCCTACGAGCAGTACTTC
v_gene: TRBV6-5; j_gene: TRBJ1-1; d_gene: .; abundance: .; CDR3aa: CASSYSIGAIAEAFF; CDR3nt: TGTGCCAGCAGTTACTCGATAGGGGCTATCGCTGAAGCTTTCTTT
v_gene: TRBV12-1; j_gene: TRBJ1-3; d_gene: .; abundance: .; CDR3aa: CASSFPETGGQVFGNTIYF; CDR3nt: TGTGCCAGCAGCTTTCCCGAAACGGGGGGGCAAGTATTTGGAAACACCATATATTTT
v_gene: TRBV18; j_gene: TRBJ1-1; d_gene: TRBD1; abundance: .; CDR3aa: CASSLRTGLNTEAFF; CDR3nt: TGTGCCAGCTCCCTAAGGACAGGTTTAAACACTGAAGCTTTCTTT
v_gene: TRBV29-1; j_gene: TRBJ1-2; d_gene: .; abundance: .; CDR3aa: CSVDREYGYTF; CDR3nt: TGCAGCGTTGACAGGGAATATGGCTACACCTTC
v_gene: TRBV7-3; j_gene: TRBJ2-2; d_gene: TRBD2; abundance: .; CDR3aa: CASSLTVAGVNTGELFF; CDR3nt: TGTGCCAGCAGCTTAACGGTAGCGGGGGTGAACACCGGGGAGCTGTTTTTT
v_gene: TRBV20-1; j_gene: TRBJ1-2; d_gene: .; abundance: .; CDR3aa: CSASRDIYGYTF; CDR3nt: TGCAGTGCTAGTCGGGACATCTATGGCTACACCTTC
v_gene: TRBV9; j_gene: TRBJ1-1; d_gene: .; abundance: .; CDR3aa: CASSVVVVAGVWLENTEAFF; CDR3nt: TGTGCCAGCAGCGTAGTAGTAGTAGCAGGGGTTTGGTTGGAGAACACTGAAGCTTTCTTT
v_gene: TRBV5-1; j_gene: TRBJ2-2; d_gene: .; abundance: few; CDR3aa: CASSLLGELFF; CDR3nt: TGCGCCAGCAGCTTGCTAGGGGAGCTGTTTTTT
v_gene: TRBV25-1; j_gene: TRBJ1-5; d_gene: .; abundance: .; CDR3aa: CASSEPGEGQPQHF; CDR3nt: TGTGCCAGCAGTGAGCCCGGGGAGGGTCAGCCCCAGCATTTT
v_gene: TRBV27; j_gene: TRBJ2-7; d_gene: .; abundance: .; CDR3aa: CASSLRAGTYEQYF; CDR3nt: TGTGCCAGCAGTCTGCGCGCGGGGACCTACGAGCAGTACTTC
v_gene: TRBV11-3; j_gene: TRBJ2-1; d_gene: .; abundance: .; CDR3aa: CASSLGASSYNEQFF; CDR3nt: TGTGCCAGCAGCTTAGGGGCGAGCTCCTACAATGAGCAGTTCTTC
v_gene: TRBV7-3; j_gene: TRBJ1-2; d_gene: TRBD1; abundance: .; CDR3aa: CASSLRQGAGGYTF; CDR3nt: TGTGCCAGCAGCTTAAGACAGGGCGCGGGTGGCTACACCTTC
v_gene: TRBV18; j_gene: TRBJ2-3; d_gene: TRBD2; abundance: .; CDR3aa: CASSPTSGGFTDTQYF; CDR3nt: TGTGCCAGCTCACCTACTAGCGGGGGCTTCACAGATACGCAGTATTTT
v_gene: TRBV3-1/TRBV3-2; j_gene: TRBJ1-6; d_gene: TRBD1; abundance: few; CDR3aa: CASSPRQGNVSPLHF; CDR3nt: TGTGCCAGCAGCCCCCGACAGGGGAATGTTTCACCCCTCCACTTT
v_gene: TRBV30; j_gene: TRBJ1-5; d_gene: TRBD1; abundance: .; CDR3aa: CAWSADRDPRNSNQPQHF; CDR3nt: TGTGCCTGGAGCGCGGACAGGGATCCTCGGAATAGCAATCAGCCCCAGCATTTT
v_gene: TRBV6-1; j_gene: TRBJ1-6; d_gene: .; abundance: .; CDR3aa: CASSEATAINSPLHF; CDR3nt: TGTGCCAGCAGTGAAGCGACAGCTATTAATTCACCCCTCCACTTT
v_gene: TRBV3-1/TRBV3-2; j_gene: TRBJ1-1; d_gene: TRBD1; abundance: .; CDR3aa: CASSQVLSTGGLGTEAFF; CDR3nt: TGTGCCAGCAGCCAAGTACTGTCCACAGGGGGCTTGGGCACTGAAGCTTTCTTT
v_gene: TRBV5-6; j_gene: TRBJ1-2; d_gene: TRBD1; abundance: .; CDR3aa: CASSLNRGGRGYTF; CDR3nt: TGTGCCAGCAGCTTAAACAGGGGGGGGCGAGGCTACACCTTC
v_gene: TRBV10-3; j_gene: TRBJ2-1; d_gene: TRBD1; abundance: .; CDR3aa: CAITDRGHNEQFF; CDR3nt: TGTGCCATCACCGACAGGGGGCATAATGAGCAGTTCTTC
v_gene: TRBV11-3; j_gene: TRBJ1-3; d_gene: .; abundance: .; CDR3aa: CASSSSFSSGNTIYF; CDR3nt: TGTGCCAGCAGTTCAAGCTTTAGCTCTGGAAACACCATATATTTT
v_gene: TRBV24-1; j_gene: TRBJ2-2; d_gene: TRBD2; abundance: .; CDR3aa: CATSDSAGVYTGELFF; CDR3nt: TGTGCCACCAGTGATTCAGCGGGGGTGTACACCGGGGAGCTGTTTTTT
v_gene: TRBV10-1; j_gene: TRBJ2-7; d_gene: .; abundance: once; CDR3aa: CASSERSGGSDIGEQYF; CDR3nt: TGCGCCAGCAGTGAGCGGTCAGGCGGGTCGGATATAGGCGAGCAGTACTTC
v_gene: TRBV6-2/TRBV6-3; j_gene: TRBJ2-5; d_gene: TRBD2; abundance: .; CDR3aa: CASSSQTSVKETQYF; CDR3nt: TGTGCCAGCAGTTCCCAGACTAGCGTTAAAGAGACCCAGTACTTC
v_gene: TRBV5-1; j_gene: TRBJ2-3; d_gene: TRBD1; abundance: .; CDR3aa: CASRDRTDTQYF; CDR3nt: TGCGCCAGCCGGGACAGAACAGATACGCAGTATTTT
v_gene: TRBV11-2; j_gene: TRBJ2-3; d_gene: .; abundance: .; CDR3aa: CASSLRWARTDTQYF; CDR3nt: TGTGCCAGCAGCTTAAGGTGGGCGCGCACTGATACGCAGTATTTT
v_gene: TRBV6-1; j_gene: TRBJ1-1; d_gene: .; abundance: .; CDR3aa: CASSGVPRSSRGTEAFF; CDR3nt: TGTGCCAGCAGTGGCGTCCCGCGTTCGAGCCGTGGCACTGAAGCTTTCTTT
v_gene: TRBV6-5; j_gene: TRBJ1-2; d_gene: .; abundance: once; CDR3aa: CASSRDNLRPGYTF; CDR3nt: TGTGCCAGCAGCCGGGACAACCTTCGACCTGGCTACACCTTC
v_gene: TRBV25-1; j_gene: TRBJ1-3; d_gene: TRBD1; abundance: .; CDR3aa: CASSGDRGSGNTIYF; CDR3nt: TGTGCCAGCAGTGGGGACAGGGGCTCTGGAAACACCATATATTTT
v_gene: TRBV19; j_gene: TRBJ1-2; d_gene: TRBD1; abundance: few; CDR3aa: CASRDTGTVYGYTF; CDR3nt: TGTGCCAGTAGGGACACCGGGACAGTCTATGGCTACACCTTC
v_gene: TRBV6-1; j_gene: TRBJ2-1; d_gene: TRBD2; abundance: .; CDR3aa: CASSEGGSGVYNEQFF; CDR3nt: TGTGCCAGCAGTGAAGGAGGTAGCGGGGTTTACAATGAGCAGTTCTTC
v_gene: TRBV27; j_gene: TRBJ2-3; d_gene: .; abundance: .; CDR3aa: CASSLQGITDTQYF; CDR3nt: TGTGCCAGCAGTTTGCAGGGAATTACAGATACGCAGTATTTT
v_gene: TRBV21-1; j_gene: TRBJ2-7; d_gene: .; abundance: .; CDR3aa: CASSKETYYEQYF; CDR3nt: TGTGCCAGCAGCAAGGAGACCTACTACGAGCAGTACTTC
v_gene: TRBV12-5; j_gene: TRBJ2-7; d_gene: .; abundance: .; CDR3aa: CASARVYEQYF; CDR3nt: TGTGCTAGTGCCCGGGTCTACGAGCAGTACTTC
v_gene: TRBV4-1; j_gene: TRBJ1-5; d_gene: .; abundance: .; CDR3aa: CASSQGAIPNQPQHF; CDR3nt: TGCGCCAGCAGCCAGGGGGCGATCCCCAATCAGCCCCAGCATTTT
v_gene: TRBV3-1/TRBV3-2; j_gene: TRBJ1-5; d_gene: TRBD1; abundance: .; CDR3aa: CASSQGAGGIQPQHF; CDR3nt: TGTGCCAGCAGCCAAGGGGCAGGGGGCATTCAGCCCCAGCATTTT
v_gene: TRBV7-8; j_gene: TRBJ1-1; d_gene: .; abundance: .; CDR3aa: CASSLGAGAGEAFF; CDR3nt: TGTGCCAGCAGCTTGGGGGCAGGGGCGGGTGAAGCTTTCTTT
v_gene: TRBV7-9; j_gene: TRBJ1-5; d_gene: .; abundance: .; CDR3aa: CASSLGGVNQPQHF; CDR3nt: TGTGCCAGCAGCTTAGGGGGGGTTAATCAGCCCCAGCATTTT
v_gene: TRBV9; j_gene: TRBJ1-2; d_gene: TRBD1; abundance: .; CDR3aa: CASSAGGQGSPLGTF; CDR3nt: TGTGCCAGCAGCGCCGGCGGACAGGGGTCCCCCTTAGGGACCTTC
v_gene: TRBV21-1; j_gene: TRBJ2-4; d_gene: .; abundance: .; CDR3aa: CASRPGLAGLIAKNIQYF; CDR3nt: TGTGCCAGCAGACCGGGACTAGCGGGACTAATAGCCAAAAACATTCAGTACTTC
v_gene: TRBV5-6; j_gene: TRBJ1-5; d_gene: .; abundance: .; CDR3aa: CASSFGGNYQPQHF; CDR3nt: TGTGCCAGCAGCTTCGGGGGTAACTATCAGCCCCAGCATTTT
v_gene: TRBV15; j_gene: TRBJ2-5; d_gene: TRBD2; abundance: .; CDR3aa: CATSRDRTGTSGLVRETQYF; CDR3nt: TGTGCCACCAGCAGAGACCGAACCGGGACTAGCGGGTTAGTCCGAGAGACCCAGTACTTC
v_gene: TRBV4-1; j_gene: TRBJ2-7; d_gene: .; abundance: few; CDR3aa: CASSQELRRQTDEQYF; CDR3nt: TGCGCCAGCAGCCAAGAGCTTAGAAGGCAGACTGACGAGCAGTACTTC
v_gene: TRBV2; j_gene: TRBJ2-1; d_gene: TRBD2; abundance: .; CDR3aa: CASSERASGGSYNEQFF; CDR3nt: TGTGCCAGCAGTGAAAGGGCTAGCGGGGGGTCCTACAATGAGCAGTTCTTC
v_gene: TRBV6-5; j_gene: TRBJ1-4; d_gene: TRBD1; abundance: .; CDR3aa: CASSLRDRRNEKLFF; CDR3nt: TGTGCCAGCAGCCTCCGGGACAGGAGAAATGAAAAACTGTTTTTT